This passage covers 32 T cell receptor beta chains from one sample sequenced in a study of CD8+ T cells in alopecia areata. The authors extracted RNA and reverse transcribed it into cDNA as the sequencing template. Sequencing was performed with immunoSEQ multiplex PCR; in TCRdb, only in-frame clones are kept and a portion is missing. The sample shows a few hundred thousand clones, under 40% of them seen only once. The treatment: oral pan-JAK inhibitor, 5-10 mg twice daily. The specimen was CD4+ T cells sorted from blood, collected at roughly week 30, from a patient treated with tofacitinib. These TCRs come from a human donor with alopecia areata.

This clone was recorded a few times. The chain joins TRBV2 to TRBJ1-4, with D hard to call. The CDR3 spans 15 residues. CDR1 is SNHLY, CDR2 FYNNEI, per germline. V lost 7 bases and J 5 bases, leaving 17 bases between the germline ends. The CDR3 nucleotides read TGTGCCAGCAAGGCCAGCTCGTCAGCGAATGAAAAACTGTTTTTT. Protein sequence: CASKASSSANEKLFF.

J is TRBJ2-7 and V is TRBV7-3; a possible D gene is TRBD1 (6 bases). The V end was cut by 4 bases, the J end by 4 bases, with 11 bases between. The germline CDR1 and CDR2 sequences are SGHTA and FQGTGA. This CDR3 is built from 13 residues. The CDR3 DNA sequence: TGTGCCAGCAGCTACATACAGGGTTACGAGCAGTACTTC. Translating it yields CASSYIQGYEQYF.

This sequence joins TRBV5-1 and TRBJ2-7; 9 bases align to TRBD1. The CDR3 sequence is 16 residues long. The V segment lost 5 bases and the J segment 3 bases; nucleotides outside the gene matches: 12. Germline CDR1 is SGHRS and CDR2 is YFSETQ. The CDR3 nucleotides are TGCGCCAGCAGTTTACGGGCGACAGGGGGTCTCTACGAGCAGTACTTC. This codes for CASSLRATGGLYEQYF.

Regarding this clone: A read error may produce the germline difference seen at one junction end. The J gene is TRBJ2-5, the V gene TRBV7-7, with 9 bases that match TRBD1. Germline lookup yields CDR1 SSHAT and CDR2 FNYEAQ (reference sequence). CDR3 length: 14 amino acids. The CDR3 is CASSRTGDEETQYF. The CDR3 DNA follows: TGTGCTAGCAGCCGGACAGGGGATGAGGAGACCCAGTACTTC.

This clone was counted once. V gene TRBV5-4 combines with J gene TRBJ2-1; the D is unclear. This CDR3 region has 16 residues. Trimming removed 0 bases at V and 0 bases at J, with 10 bases between. Germline CDR1 and CDR2: SGHNT and YYREEE (reference sequence). The CDR3 region has the DNA TGTGCCAGCAGCTTGGGGGAATCCAGCTCCTACAATGAGCAGTTCTTC. It is translated as CASSLGESSSYNEQFF.

The table lists this clone with a count of one. This chain uses TRBV5-6 with TRBJ1-3, with TRBD1 matching over 8 bases. Germline trimming cut 4 bases from V and 3 bases from J; bases unmatched to any gene: 9. Per the germline V gene, CDR1 is SGHDT and CDR2 is YYEEEE. This CDR3 has 16 residues. The CDR3 reads CASSRRQGSYGNTIYF. DNA of the CDR3: TGTGCCAGCAGCAGACGACAGGGGTCTTATGGAAACACCATATATTTT.

This clone was counted a few times. The chain carries TRBV9 and TRBJ2-1; D unclear. Looked up from germline, CDR1 is SGDLS and CDR2 is YYNGEE. Deletions cut 4 bases from V and 9 bases from J, with 23 bases between. CDR3 length: 16 residues. The CDR3 loop is CASSPFGSNISPEQFF. The CDR3 coding sequence is TGTGCCAGCAGCCCGTTCGGTAGCAACATCTCTCCTGAGCAGTTCTTC.

This clone has only a few counts. At the DNA level, this CDR3 is encoded by other sequences in the same sample as well. This chain connects TRBV7-3 to TRBJ2-3, with D possibly being TRBD2 (6 bases). The CDR3 is 14 amino acids. The germline V and J ends were trimmed by 4 bases and 0 bases, with 8 bases remaining between them. Germline V CDR1 and CDR2: SGHTA, FQGTGA. CDR3 coding DNA: TGTGCCAGCAGCTCGGGACTTAGCACAGATACGCAGTATTTT. It is translated as CASSSGLSTDTQYF. The entire variable domain, with the rest obtained from reference TRBV7-3 and TRBJ2-3, is as follows: GAGVSQTPSNKVTEKGKYVELRCDPISGHTALYWYRQSLGQGPEFLIYFQGTGAADDSGLPNDRFFAVRPEGSVSTLKIQRTERGDSAVYLCASSSGLSTDTQYFGPGTRLTVL.

This sequence joins TRBV11-2 and TRBJ1-1, with D possibly TRBD1 on 6 matching bases. Per germline, CDR1 SGHAT and CDR2 FQNNGV. Trimming shortened V by 5 bases and J by 7 bases, and 17 bases separated the two germline ends. The length of the CDR3 is 14 residues. For the CDR3, the DNA is TGTGCCAGCAGCAACTTGCGGGGGGCTGGTGAAGCTTTCTTT. As protein: CASSNLRGAGEAFF.

V is TRBV25-1 and J is TRBJ2-7; D is unresolved. Trimming removed 3 bases at V and 4 bases at J, with 10 bases between. CDR3 length: 13 amino acids. The V gene's germline CDR1 is MGHDK and CDR2 SYGVNS. The CDR3 region is CASSDSPEYEQYF. The CDR3 DNA sequence: TGTGCCAGCAGTGATTCCCCGGAATACGAGCAGTACTTC.

This clone was observed a few times. The gene calls are TRBV30 and TRBJ2-2, with 7 bases aligning to TRBD1. Germline CDR1 GTSNPN, CDR2 SVGIG (reference sequence). Trimming cost V 2 bases and J 2 bases; bases outside gene matches: 2. This CDR3 has 14 residues. The CDR3 reads CAWSRTGNTGELFF. The CDR3 DNA sequence: TGTGCCTGGAGTAGGACAGGCAACACCGGGGAGCTGTTTTTT.

This clone was detected only a few times. The chain employs TRBV27 and TRBJ2-3, with 7 bases lining up with TRBD1. V gave up 4 bases and J gave up 9 bases; unmatched junction bases: 7. Germline CDR1 is MNHEY and CDR2 is SMNVEV (reference sequence). The CDR3 is 13 amino acids. CDR3 nucleotide sequence: TGTGCCAGCAGTTCTACAGGGGAGTGGACGCAGTATTTT. As protein: CASSSTGEWTQYF.

A few counts support this clone. V is TRBV29-1 and J is TRBJ2-7; 7 nucleotides agree with TRBD2. In germline, CDR1 is SQVTM, CDR2 ANQGSEA. This CDR3 region has 13 residues. V lost 1 base and J lost 5; bases outside the gene matches: 5. The CDR3 is CSVEVAGAHEQYF. CDR3 nucleotide sequence: TGCAGCGTTGAAGTGGCGGGAGCCCACGAGCAGTACTTC.

This clone has only a few counts. The genes are TRBV11-2 and TRBJ1-2; perhaps TRBD1 as D (5 bases). CDR1 SGHAT and CDR2 FQNNGV come from the germline V gene. The CDR3 contains 13 residues. V lost 5 bases, J lost 5 bases, and 12 bases lay in between. The CDR3 sequence: CASSQGLEYGYTF. CDR3 nucleotides: TGTGCCAGCAGCCAGGGTTTGGAGTATGGCTACACCTTC. Variable domain in full (rest from reference TRBV11-2 and TRBJ1-2): EAGVAQSPRYKIIEKRQSVAFWCNPISGHATLYWYQQILGQGPKLLIQFQNNGVVDDSQLPKDRFSAERLKGVDSTLKIQPAKLEDSAVYLCASSQGLEYGYTFGSGTRLTVV.

The chain carries TRBV27 and TRBJ2-3; maybe TRBD1 (6 bases). Germline loops: CDR1 MNHEY, CDR2 SMNVEV (reference sequence). This CDR3 has 15 amino acids. Trimming removed 1 base from V and 4 bases from J, with 12 bases in between. The CDR3 spells CASSLLQGPADTQYF. CDR3 DNA: TGTGCCAGCAGTTTATTACAGGGTCCTGCAGATACGCAGTATTTT.

This clone was seen repeatedly, ten times or more. The V call is TRBV6-4, the J call TRBJ1-3; D gene unclear. Trimming pared 6 bases from V and 4 bases from J, leaving 16 bases between. CDR1 is MRHNA, CDR2 SNTAGT, per germline. This CDR3 spans 15 amino acids. CDR3 amino acids: CASRTHPRSGNTIYF. The DNA for the CDR3 is TGTGCCAGCAGAACCCATCCAAGGTCCGGAAACACCATATATTTT.

V gene TRBV5-6 combines with J gene TRBJ1-3; unclear D gene. The CDR3 extends over 14 amino acids. Looked up from germline, CDR1 is SGHDT and CDR2 is YYEEEE. Trimming cost V 4 bases and J 4 bases, with 12 bases left between them. CDR3 sequence (DNA): TGTGCCAGCAGCCCGAAGGGTCTAGGAAACACCATATATTTT. Translating it yields CASSPKGLGNTIYF.

The chain combines TRBV5-4 with TRBJ2-3; no firm D call. The V gene lost 2 bases and the J gene lost 0 bases, with 13 bases spanning the gap. The CDR3 consists of 16 residues. CDR1 and CDR2 from the germline V gene are SGHNT and YYREEE (reference sequence). The CDR3 here is CASSFRIYTSTDTQYF. The CDR3 DNA sequence: TGTGCCAGCAGCTTTCGGATATACACTAGCACAGATACGCAGTATTTT.

The sample holds a few counts of this clone. Other nucleotide sequences in the sample specify the same CDR3. The chain combines TRBV29-1 with TRBJ2-1, with 16 positions matching TRBD2. The CDR3 runs 15 residues. The V and J ends lost 1 base and 10 bases, in that order; junction bases with no gene match: 4. The germline CDR1 and CDR2 sequences are SQVTM and ANQGSEA. The CDR3 protein is CSVEAPGLAGGEQFF. The CDR3 DNA follows: TGCAGCGTTGAAGCACCGGGACTAGCGGGAGGGGAGCAGTTCTTC.

The chain carries TRBV6-1 and TRBJ1-6; D remains ambiguous. Trimming took 1 base from V and 10 from J, leaving 2 bases between them. The CDR3 loop spans 11 amino acids. Looked up from germline, CDR1 is MNHNS and CDR2 is SASEGT. The CDR3 sequence: CASSEVSPLHF. The CDR3 region has the DNA TGTGCCAGCAGTGAAGTCTCACCCCTCCACTTT.

This sequence joins TRBV7-9 and TRBJ2-4; 7 positions match TRBD1. Trimming removed 5 bases from V and 1 base from J; junction bases left unmatched: 8. The CDR3 consists of 16 residues. The germline gives CDR1 SEHNR, CDR2 FQNEAQ (reference sequence). The CDR3 nucleotides are TGTGCCAGCAGCGGAAGTTACAGGGGCGCCAAAAACATTCAGTACTTC. The encoded protein is CASSGSYRGAKNIQYF.

This clone occurred a few times. V gene TRBV7-2 combines with J gene TRBJ1-2, with D possibly TRBD1 on 5 matching bases. V lost 5 bases and J lost 2, with 9 bases in between. CDR3 length equals 13 residues. The germline gives CDR1 SGHTA, CDR2 FQGNSA. The CDR3 is CASSQRGNYGYTF. DNA for the CDR3: TGTGCCAGCAGCCAACGGGGGAACTATGGCTACACCTTC. Filled out from reference TRBV7-2 and TRBJ1-2, the complete variable domain reads GAGVSQSPSNKVTEKGKDVELRCDPISGHTALYWYRQSLGQGLEFLIYFQGNSAPDKSGLPSDRFSAERTGGSVSTLTIQRTQQEDSAVYLCASSQRGNYGYTFGSGTRLTVV.

This clone has just a few counts. V gene TRBV13 combines with J gene TRBJ2-3; 11 nucleotides agree with TRBD2. V trimming: 2 bases; J trimming: 2 bases; junction bases outside the gene matches: 3. Germline CDR1 and CDR2: PRHDT and FYEKMQ (reference sequence). This CDR3 spans 16 amino acids. The CDR3 coding sequence is TGTGCCAGCAGCTTACTAGCGGGGGGACTCACAGATACGCAGTATTTT. Translation gives CASSLLAGGLTDTQYF. The entire variable domain, with the rest obtained from reference TRBV13 and TRBJ2-3, is as follows: AAGVIQSPRHLIKEKRETATLKCYPIPRHDTVYWYQQGPGQDPQFLISFYEKMQSDKGSIPDRFSAQQFSDYHSELNMSSLELGDSALYFCASSLLAGGLTDTQYFGPGTRLTVL.

The chain links TRBV2 to TRBJ2-5, with 8 bases aligning to TRBD2. The CDR3 is 16 amino acids. Germline V lookup: CDR1 SNHLY, CDR2 FYNNEI. V lost 5 bases and J lost 4; bases outside the gene matches: 12. The CDR3 DNA sequence: TGTGCCAGCAGTCGGAACGGGAGGGCCAGGGGAGAGACCCAGTACTTC. Its protein is CASSRNGRARGETQYF.

This clone was picked up a small number of times. The chain recombines TRBV12-5 with TRBJ2-3, with D possibly matching TRBD1 (6 bases). This CDR3 contains 17 residues. Deletions cut 0 bases from V and 0 bases from J, with 13 bases between. CDR1 is LGHNT, CDR2 FRNRAP, per germline. The chain's CDR3 is CASGLVLNRESTDTQYF. The CDR3 nucleotides are TGTGCTAGTGGTTTGGTACTTAACAGGGAAAGCACAGATACGCAGTATTTT.

The chain combines TRBV5-6 with TRBJ1-5; TRBD1 agrees at 7 bases. CDR3 length equals 17 residues. After removal of 6 bases from V and 0 bases from J, the junction contained 12 bases not matched to a gene. CDR1 SGHDT and CDR2 YYEEEE come from the germline V gene. The CDR3 DNA is TGTGCCAGCACCGCGAACAGGGGTCTATCTAGCAATCAGCCCCAGCATTTT. It is translated as CASTANRGLSSNQPQHF.

The chain has TRBV2 and TRBJ1-1, with 8 bases aligning to TRBD1. Germline lookup yields CDR1 SNHLY and CDR2 FYNNEI. The CDR3 has 14 residues. J was trimmed by 3 bases and V by 5 bases; bases with no gene match: 5. CDR3 in amino acids: CASSRQGWDTEAFF. DNA of the CDR3: TGTGCCAGCAGTCGACAGGGGTGGGACACTGAAGCTTTCTTT.

The chain has TRBV18 and TRBJ2-2; the D is unclear. In germline, CDR1 is KGHSH, CDR2 LQKENI. Trimming cost V 1 base and J 4 bases, with 10 bases left between them. The CDR3 extends over 15 amino acids. CDR3 coding DNA: TGTGCCAGCTCACCACAAAAAGACGCCACCGGGGAGCTGTTTTTT. This codes for CASSPQKDATGELFF.

With regard to this clone: At the DNA level, this CDR3 is encoded by other sequences in the same sample as well. J is TRBJ2-7 and V is TRBV6-5, with TRBD1 matching 10 bases. Trimming cost V 6 bases and J 1 base; bases outside gene matches: 3. Germline V gene data show CDR1 as MNHEY and CDR2 as SVGAGI. CDR3 length: 14 residues. CDR3 in DNA: TGTGCCAGCAGCCCGGGACAGGGGTCCTACGAGCAGTACTTC. Amino acids: CASSPGQGSYEQYF.

This clone was seen only a few times. The chain couples TRBV18 to TRBJ2-5, with no clear D. The length of the CDR3 is 14 residues. Per germline, CDR1 KGHSH and CDR2 LQKENI. V lost 0 bases to trimming and J lost 1 base, with 6 bases between them. CDR3 bases: TGTGCCAGCTCACCACCTGGCCCCCAAGAGACCCAGTACTTC. It translates to CASSPPGPQETQYF.

The rearrangement uses TRBV7-9 and TRBJ2-5; 12 bases align to TRBD2. The length of the CDR3 is 16 residues. J was trimmed by 4 bases and V by 7 bases; bases with no gene match: 10. Germline V lookup: CDR1 SEHNR, CDR2 FQNEAQ (reference sequence). CDR3 residues: CASTPGLAGATETQYF. CDR3 in DNA: TGTGCCAGCACCCCGGGACTAGCGGGCGCAACAGAGACCCAGTACTTC.

In this sample, this clone turned up a few times. The genes are TRBV2 and TRBJ1-5, with 8 positions matching TRBD1. Germline V gene lookup returns CDR1 SNHLY and CDR2 FYNNEI. The CDR3 runs 15 residues. Losses at the gene ends were 4 bases for V and 0 bases for J; bases not matched to a gene: 2. CDR3 region: CASSGRGLSNQPQHF. The DNA for the CDR3 is TGTGCCAGCAGTGGCAGGGGGCTTAGCAATCAGCCCCAGCATTTT.